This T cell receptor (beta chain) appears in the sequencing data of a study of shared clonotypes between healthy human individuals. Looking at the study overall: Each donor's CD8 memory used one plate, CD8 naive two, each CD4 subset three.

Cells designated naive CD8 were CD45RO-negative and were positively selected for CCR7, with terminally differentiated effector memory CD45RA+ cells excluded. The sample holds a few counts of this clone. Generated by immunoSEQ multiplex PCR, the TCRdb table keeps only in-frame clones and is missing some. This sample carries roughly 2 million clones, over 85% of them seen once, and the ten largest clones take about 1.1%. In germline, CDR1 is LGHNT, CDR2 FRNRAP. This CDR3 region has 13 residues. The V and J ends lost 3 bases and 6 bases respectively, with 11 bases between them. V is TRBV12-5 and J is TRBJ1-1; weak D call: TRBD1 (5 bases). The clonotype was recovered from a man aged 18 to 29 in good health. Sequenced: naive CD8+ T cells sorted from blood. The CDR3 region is CASGFRAGPEAFF. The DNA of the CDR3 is TGTGCTAGTGGTTTTCGTGCAGGGCCTGAAGCTTTCTTT.